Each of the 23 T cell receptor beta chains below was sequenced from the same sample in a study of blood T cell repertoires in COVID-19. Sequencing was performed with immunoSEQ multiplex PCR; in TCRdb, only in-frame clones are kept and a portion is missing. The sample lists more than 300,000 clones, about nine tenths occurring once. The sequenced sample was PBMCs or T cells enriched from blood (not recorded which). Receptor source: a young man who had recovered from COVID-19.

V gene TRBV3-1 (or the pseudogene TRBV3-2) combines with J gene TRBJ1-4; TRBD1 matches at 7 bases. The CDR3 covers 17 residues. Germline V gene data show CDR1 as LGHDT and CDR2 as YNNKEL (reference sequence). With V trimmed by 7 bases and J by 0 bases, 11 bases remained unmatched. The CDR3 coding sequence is TGTGCCAGCACCCAGAGTCGGGACAGACCAACTAATGAAAAACTGTTTTTT. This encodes CASTQSRDRPTNEKLFF.

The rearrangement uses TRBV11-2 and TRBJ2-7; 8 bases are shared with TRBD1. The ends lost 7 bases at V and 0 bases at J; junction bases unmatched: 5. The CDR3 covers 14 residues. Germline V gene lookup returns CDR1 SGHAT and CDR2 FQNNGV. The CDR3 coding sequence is TGTGCCAGCAAACCGGGACAGGTCTCCTACGAGCAGTACTTC. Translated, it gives CASKPGQVSYEQYF.

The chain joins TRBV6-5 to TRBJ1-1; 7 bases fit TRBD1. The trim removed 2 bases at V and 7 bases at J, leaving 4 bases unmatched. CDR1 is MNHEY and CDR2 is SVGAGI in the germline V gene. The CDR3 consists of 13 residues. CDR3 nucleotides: TGTGCCAGCAGTTACGGGCAGGGGGTTGAAGCTTTCTTT. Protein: CASSYGQGVEAFF.

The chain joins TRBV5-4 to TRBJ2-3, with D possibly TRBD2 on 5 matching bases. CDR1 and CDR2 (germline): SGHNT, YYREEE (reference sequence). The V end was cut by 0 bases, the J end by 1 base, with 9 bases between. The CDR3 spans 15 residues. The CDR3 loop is CASSLDAGGTDTQYF. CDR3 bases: TGTGCCAGCAGCTTGGACGCGGGTGGCACAGATACGCAGTATTTT.

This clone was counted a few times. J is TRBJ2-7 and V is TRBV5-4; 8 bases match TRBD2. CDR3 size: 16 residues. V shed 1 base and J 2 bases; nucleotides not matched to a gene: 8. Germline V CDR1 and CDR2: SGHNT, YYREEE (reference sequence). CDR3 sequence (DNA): TGTGCCAGCAGCTTGCTTTCTAGCGGGTTACCCTACGAGCAGTACTTC. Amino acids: CASSLLSSGLPYEQYF.

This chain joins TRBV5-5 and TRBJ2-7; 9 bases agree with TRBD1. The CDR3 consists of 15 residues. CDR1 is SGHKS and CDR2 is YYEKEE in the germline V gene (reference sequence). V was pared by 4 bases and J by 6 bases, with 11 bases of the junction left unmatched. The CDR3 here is CASSAGQGRPAEQYF. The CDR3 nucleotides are TGTGCCAGCAGCGCCGGACAGGGGCGACCCGCCGAGCAGTACTTC.

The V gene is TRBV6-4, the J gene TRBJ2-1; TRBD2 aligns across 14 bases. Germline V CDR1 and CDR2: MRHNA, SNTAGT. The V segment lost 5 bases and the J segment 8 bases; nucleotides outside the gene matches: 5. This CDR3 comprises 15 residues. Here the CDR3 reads CASSKGLAGVHEQFF. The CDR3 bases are TGTGCCAGCAGTAAGGGACTAGCGGGGGTCCATGAGCAGTTCTTC.

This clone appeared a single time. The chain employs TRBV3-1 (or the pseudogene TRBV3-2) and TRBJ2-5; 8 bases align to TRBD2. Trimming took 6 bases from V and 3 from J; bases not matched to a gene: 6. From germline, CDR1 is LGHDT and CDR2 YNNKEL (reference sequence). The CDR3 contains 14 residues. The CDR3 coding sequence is TGTGCCAGCAGTTCCAGCGGGAGTGAAGAGACCCAGTACTTC. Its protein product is CASSSSGSEETQYF.

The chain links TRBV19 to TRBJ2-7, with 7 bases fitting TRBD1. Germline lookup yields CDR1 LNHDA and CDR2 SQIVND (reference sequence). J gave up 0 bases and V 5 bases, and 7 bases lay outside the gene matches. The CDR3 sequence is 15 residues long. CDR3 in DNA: TGTGCCAGTAGTGTCCCGGGACAGAGCTCCTACGAGCAGTACTTC. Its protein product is CASSVPGQSSYEQYF.

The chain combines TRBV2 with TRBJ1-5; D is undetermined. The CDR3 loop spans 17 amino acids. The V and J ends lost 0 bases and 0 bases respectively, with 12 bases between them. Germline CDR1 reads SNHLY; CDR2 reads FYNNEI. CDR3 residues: CASSEALRGYSNQPQHF. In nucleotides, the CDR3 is TGTGCCAGCAGTGAAGCGCTTCGAGGATATAGCAATCAGCCCCAGCATTTT. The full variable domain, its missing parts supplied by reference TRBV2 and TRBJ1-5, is EPEVTQTPSHQVTQMGQEVILRCVPISNHLYFYWYRQILGQKVEFLVSFYNNEISEKSEIFDDQFSVERPDGSNFTLKIRSTKLEDSAMYFCASSEALRGYSNQPQHFGDGTRLSIL.

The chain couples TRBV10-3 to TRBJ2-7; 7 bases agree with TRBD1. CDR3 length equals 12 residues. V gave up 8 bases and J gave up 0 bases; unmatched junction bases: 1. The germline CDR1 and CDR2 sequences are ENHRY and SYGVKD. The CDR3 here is CAIRQGSYEQYF. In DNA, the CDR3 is TGTGCCATCCGACAGGGCTCCTACGAGCAGTACTTC.

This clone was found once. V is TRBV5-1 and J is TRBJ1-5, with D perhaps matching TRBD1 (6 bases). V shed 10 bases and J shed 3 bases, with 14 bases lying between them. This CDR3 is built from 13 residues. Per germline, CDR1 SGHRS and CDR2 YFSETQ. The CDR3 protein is CACQQGPNQPQHF. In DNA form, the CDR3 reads TGCGCCTGCCAACAGGGTCCCAATCAGCCCCAGCATTTT.

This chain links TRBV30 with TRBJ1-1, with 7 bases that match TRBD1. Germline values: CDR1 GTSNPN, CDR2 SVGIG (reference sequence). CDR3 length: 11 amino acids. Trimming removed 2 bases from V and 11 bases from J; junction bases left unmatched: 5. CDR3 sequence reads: CAWSPRGPAFF. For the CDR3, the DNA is TGTGCCTGGAGTCCGAGGGGGCCCGCTTTCTTT.

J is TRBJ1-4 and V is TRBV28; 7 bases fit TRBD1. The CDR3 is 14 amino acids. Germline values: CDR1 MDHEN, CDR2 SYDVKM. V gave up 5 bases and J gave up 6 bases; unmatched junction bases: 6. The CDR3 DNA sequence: TGTGCCAGCAGTCCCGGGACAGCCGATGAAAAACTGTTTTTT. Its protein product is CASSPGTADEKLFF.

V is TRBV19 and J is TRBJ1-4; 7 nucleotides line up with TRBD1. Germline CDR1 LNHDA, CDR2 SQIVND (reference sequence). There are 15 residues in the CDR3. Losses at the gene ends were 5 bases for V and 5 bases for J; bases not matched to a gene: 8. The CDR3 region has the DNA TGTGCCAGTAGTGCCGAGACAGGGTGGAATGAAAAACTGTTTTTT. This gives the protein CASSAETGWNEKLFF. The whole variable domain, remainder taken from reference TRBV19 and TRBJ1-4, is DGGITQSPKYLFRKEGQNVTLSCEQNLNHDAMYWYRQDPGQGLRLIYYSQIVNDFQKGDIAEGYSVSREKKESFPLTVTSAQKNPTAFYLCASSAETGWNEKLFFGSGTQLSVL.

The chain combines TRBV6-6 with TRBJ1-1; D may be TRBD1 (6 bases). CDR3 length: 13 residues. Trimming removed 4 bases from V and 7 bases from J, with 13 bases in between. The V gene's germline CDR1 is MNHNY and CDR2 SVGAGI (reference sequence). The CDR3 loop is CASSSQGWSEAFF. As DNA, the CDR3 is TGTGCCAGCAGTTCCCAGGGGTGGAGTGAAGCTTTCTTT.

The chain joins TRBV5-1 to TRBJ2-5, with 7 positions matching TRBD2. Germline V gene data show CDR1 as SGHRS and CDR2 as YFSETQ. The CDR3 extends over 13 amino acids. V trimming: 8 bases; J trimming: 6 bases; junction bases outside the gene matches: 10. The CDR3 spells CASDSGAGKTQYF. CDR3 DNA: TGCGCCAGTGACAGCGGGGCCGGGAAGACCCAGTACTTC.

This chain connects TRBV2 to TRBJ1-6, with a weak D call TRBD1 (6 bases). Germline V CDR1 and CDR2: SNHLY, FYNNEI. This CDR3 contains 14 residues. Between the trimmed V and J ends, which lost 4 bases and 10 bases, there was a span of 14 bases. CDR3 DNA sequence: TGTGCCAGCAGTGTACAGGGTCGATCCTCACCCCTCCACTTT. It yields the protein CASSVQGRSSPLHF.

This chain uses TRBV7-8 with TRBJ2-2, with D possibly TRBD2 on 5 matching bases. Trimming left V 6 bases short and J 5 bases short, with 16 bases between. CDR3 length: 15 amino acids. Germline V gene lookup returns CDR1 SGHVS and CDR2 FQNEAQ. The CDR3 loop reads CASSPDRLRTGELFF. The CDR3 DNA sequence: TGTGCCAGCAGTCCCGACCGACTAAGAACCGGGGAGCTGTTTTTT.

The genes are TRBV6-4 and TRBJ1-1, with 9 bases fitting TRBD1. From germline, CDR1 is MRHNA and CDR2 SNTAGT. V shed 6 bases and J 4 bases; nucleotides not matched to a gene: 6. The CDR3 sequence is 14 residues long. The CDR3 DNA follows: TGTGCCAGCAGCCCCGGACAGGGGATCACTGAAGCTTTCTTT. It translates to CASSPGQGITEAFF.

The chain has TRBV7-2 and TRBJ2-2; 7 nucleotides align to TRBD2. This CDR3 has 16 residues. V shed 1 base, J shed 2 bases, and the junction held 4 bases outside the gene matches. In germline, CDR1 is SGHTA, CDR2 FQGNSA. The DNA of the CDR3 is TGTGCCAGCAGCTTAGTATCTAGCGGTAACACCGGGGAGCTGTTTTTT. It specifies CASSLVSSGNTGELFF. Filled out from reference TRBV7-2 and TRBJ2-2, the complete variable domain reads GAGVSQSPSNKVTEKGKDVELRCDPISGHTALYWYRQSLGQGLEFLIYFQGNSAPDKSGLPSDRFSAERTGGSVSTLTIQRTQQEDSAVYLCASSLVSSGNTGELFFGEGSRLTVL.

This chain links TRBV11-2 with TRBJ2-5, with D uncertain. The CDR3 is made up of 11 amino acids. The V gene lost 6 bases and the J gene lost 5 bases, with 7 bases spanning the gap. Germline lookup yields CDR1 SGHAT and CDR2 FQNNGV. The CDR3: CASRARETQYF. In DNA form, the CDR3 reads TGTGCCAGCAGGGCGCGGGAGACCCAGTACTTC.

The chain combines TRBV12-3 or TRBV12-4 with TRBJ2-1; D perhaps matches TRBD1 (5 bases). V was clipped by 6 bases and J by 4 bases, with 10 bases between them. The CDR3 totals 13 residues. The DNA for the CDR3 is TGTGCCAGCAGCCGACAGCGTTACAATGAGCAGTTCTTC. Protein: CASSRQRYNEQFF.